This TCR beta chain was documented in a study of cytomegalovirus exposure and HLA in healthy donors. Study context: Later, an analysis reported that the roughly 120 validation repertoires had used the same platform as the 550 to 750 first-cohort repertoires. General observations from the study: It was confirmed in vitro that a few of the CMV-associated chains were specific for CMV antigens. The tendency of first-cohort TCR clusters to co-occur in the roughly 130 validation repertoires was the finding of a later analysis.

With respect to this clone: Its target is unknown.

TCRdb's table, derived via immunoSEQ multiplex PCR, lists solely in-frame clones and lacks some. The table records under 400,000 clones, roughly 90% of them present only once. CDR3 length equals 14 residues. Germline assignment: CDR1 SGHKS and CDR2 YYEKEE (reference sequence). V was trimmed by 6 bases and J by 1 base, leaving 11 bases between them. The study drew the donors from its 120-subject validation cohort, separate from the roughly 700-subject first cohort. The sequence came from a man aged 30 to 39 in good health and CMV-seronegative. Material: PBMCs. The genes are TRBV5-5 and TRBJ1-3; D ambiguous. The CDR3 nucleotides are TGTGCCAGCAAAGGACGGGAGTCTGGAAACACCATATATTTT. Its protein product is CASKGRESGNTIYF.